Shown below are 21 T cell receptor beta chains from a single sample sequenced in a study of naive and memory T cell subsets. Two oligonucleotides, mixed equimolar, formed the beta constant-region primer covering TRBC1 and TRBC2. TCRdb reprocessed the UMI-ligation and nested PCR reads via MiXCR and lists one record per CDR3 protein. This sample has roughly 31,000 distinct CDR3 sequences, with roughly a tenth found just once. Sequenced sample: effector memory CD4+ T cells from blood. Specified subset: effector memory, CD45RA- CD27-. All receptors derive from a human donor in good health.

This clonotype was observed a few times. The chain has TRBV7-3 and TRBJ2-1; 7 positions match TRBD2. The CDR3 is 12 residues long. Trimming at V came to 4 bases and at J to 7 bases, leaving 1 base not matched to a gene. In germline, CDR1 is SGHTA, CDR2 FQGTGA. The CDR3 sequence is CASSWGGNEQFF. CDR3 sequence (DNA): TGTGCCAGCAGCTGGGGGGGGAATGAGCAGTTCTTC.

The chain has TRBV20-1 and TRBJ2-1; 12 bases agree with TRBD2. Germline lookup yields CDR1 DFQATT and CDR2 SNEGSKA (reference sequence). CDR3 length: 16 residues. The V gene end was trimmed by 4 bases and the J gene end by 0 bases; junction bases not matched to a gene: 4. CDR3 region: CSATLLAGGSYNEQFF. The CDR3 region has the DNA TGCAGTGCTACATTACTAGCGGGGGGCTCCTACAATGAGCAGTTCTTC.

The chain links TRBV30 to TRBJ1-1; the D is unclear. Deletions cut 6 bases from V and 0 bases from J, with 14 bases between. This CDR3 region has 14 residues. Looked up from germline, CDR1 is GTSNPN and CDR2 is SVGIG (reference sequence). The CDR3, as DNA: TGTGCCTGTACAAGGGTTTTTATGAACACTGAAGCTTTCTTT. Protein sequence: CACTRVFMNTEAFF.

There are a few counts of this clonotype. The CDR3 nucleotides read TGTGCCAGCATGCGGGTTACCTACGAGCAGTACTTC. Its translation: CASMRVTYEQYF. V gene TRBV6-2 or TRBV6-3 combines with J gene TRBJ2-7, with D maybe TRBD2 (5 bases). The CDR3 spans 12 residues. Germline V CDR1 and CDR2: MNHEY, SVGEGT. V shed 7 bases and J shed 2 bases, with 9 bases lying between them.

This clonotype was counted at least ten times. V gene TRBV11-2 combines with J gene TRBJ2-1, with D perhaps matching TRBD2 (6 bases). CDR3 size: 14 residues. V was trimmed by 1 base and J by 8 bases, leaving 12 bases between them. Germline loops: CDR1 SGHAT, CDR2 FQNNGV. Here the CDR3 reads CASSLGPGRYEQFF. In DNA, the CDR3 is TGTGCCAGCAGCTTAGGTCCAGGGAGGTATGAGCAGTTCTTC.

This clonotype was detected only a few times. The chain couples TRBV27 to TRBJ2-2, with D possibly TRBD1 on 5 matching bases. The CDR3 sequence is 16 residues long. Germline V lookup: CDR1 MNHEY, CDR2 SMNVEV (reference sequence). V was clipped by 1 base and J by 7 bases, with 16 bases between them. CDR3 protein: CASSLFWTRVGGELFF. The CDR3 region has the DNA TGTGCCAGCAGTTTATTTTGGACACGGGTTGGCGGGGAGCTGTTTTTT.

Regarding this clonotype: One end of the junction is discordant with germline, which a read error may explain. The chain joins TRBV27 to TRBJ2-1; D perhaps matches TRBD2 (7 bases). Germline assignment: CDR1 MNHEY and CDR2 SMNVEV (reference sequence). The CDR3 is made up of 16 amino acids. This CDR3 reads CASGFWRAGAGNEQFF. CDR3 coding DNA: TGTGCCAGCGGTTTCTGGCGGGCGGGGGCGGGCAATGAGCAGTTCTTC.

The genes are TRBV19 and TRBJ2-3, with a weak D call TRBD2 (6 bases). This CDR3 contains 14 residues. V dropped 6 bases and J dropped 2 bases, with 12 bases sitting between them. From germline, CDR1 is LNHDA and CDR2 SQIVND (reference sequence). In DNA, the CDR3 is TGTGCCAGTAGAGCCCGGGGGTTCACAGATACGCAGTATTTT. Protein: CASRARGFTDTQYF.

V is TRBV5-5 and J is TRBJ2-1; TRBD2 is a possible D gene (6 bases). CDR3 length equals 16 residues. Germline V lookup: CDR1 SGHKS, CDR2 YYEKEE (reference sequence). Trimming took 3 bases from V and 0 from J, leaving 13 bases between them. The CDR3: CASSWRDSSSYNEQFF. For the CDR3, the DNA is TGTGCCAGCAGCTGGAGGGACTCGAGCTCCTACAATGAGCAGTTCTTC.

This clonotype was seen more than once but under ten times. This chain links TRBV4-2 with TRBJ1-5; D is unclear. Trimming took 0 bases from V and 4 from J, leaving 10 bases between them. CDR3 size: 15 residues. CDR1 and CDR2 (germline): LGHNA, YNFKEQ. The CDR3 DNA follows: TGTGCCAGCAGCCAAGAGGAGGAGAGAAATCAGCCCCAGCATTTT. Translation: CASSQEEERNQPQHF.

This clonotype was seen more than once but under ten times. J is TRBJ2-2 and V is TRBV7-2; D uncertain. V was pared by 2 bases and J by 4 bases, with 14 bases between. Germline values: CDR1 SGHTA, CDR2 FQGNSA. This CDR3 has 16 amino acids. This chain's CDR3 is CASSLSPSLLTGELFF. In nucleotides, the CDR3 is TGTGCCAGCAGCTTAAGCCCGAGTCTACTCACCGGGGAGCTGTTTTTT. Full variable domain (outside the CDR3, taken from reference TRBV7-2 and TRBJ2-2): GAGVSQSPSNKVTEKGKDVELRCDPISGHTALYWYRQSLGQGLEFLIYFQGNSAPDKSGLPSDRFSAERTGGSVSTLTIQRTQQEDSAVYLCASSLSPSLLTGELFFGEGSRLTVL.

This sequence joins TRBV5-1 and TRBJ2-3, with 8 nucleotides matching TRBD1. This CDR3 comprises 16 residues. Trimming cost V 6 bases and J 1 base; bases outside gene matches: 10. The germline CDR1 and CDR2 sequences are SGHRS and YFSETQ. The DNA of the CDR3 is TGCGCCAGCACCCTGGACGGACAGGGCCGCACAGATACGCAGTATTTT. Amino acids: CASTLDGQGRTDTQYF.

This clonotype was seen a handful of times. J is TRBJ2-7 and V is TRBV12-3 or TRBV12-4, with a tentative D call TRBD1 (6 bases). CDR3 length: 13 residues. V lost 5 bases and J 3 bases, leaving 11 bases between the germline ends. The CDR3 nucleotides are TGTGCCAGCAGTCCGGGACAAAACTACGAGCAGTACTTC. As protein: CASSPGQNYEQYF.

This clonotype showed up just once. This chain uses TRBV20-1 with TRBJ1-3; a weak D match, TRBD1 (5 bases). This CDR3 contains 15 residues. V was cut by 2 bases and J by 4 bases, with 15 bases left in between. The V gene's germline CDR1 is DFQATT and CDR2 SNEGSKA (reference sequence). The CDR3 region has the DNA TGCAGTGCTAGACCCCGGGGCAGCGGGGGAAACACCATATATTTT. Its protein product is CSARPRGSGGNTIYF.

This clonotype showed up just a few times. The CDR3 is CASSQSLAGEQYF. CDR3 coding DNA: TGTGCCAGCAGCCAATCCCTGGCGGGCGAGCAGTACTTC. The chain is built from TRBV3-1 and TRBJ2-7, with TRBD2 as a possible D gene (5 bases). V lost 2 bases to trimming and J lost 6 bases, with 11 bases between them. This CDR3 region has 13 residues. Germline-derived CDR1 and CDR2 are LGHDT and YNNKEL (reference sequence).

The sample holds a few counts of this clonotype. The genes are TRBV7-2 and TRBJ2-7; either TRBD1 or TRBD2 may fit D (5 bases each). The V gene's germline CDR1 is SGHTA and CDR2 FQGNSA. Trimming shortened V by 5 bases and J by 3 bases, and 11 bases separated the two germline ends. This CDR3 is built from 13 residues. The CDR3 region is CASSPGPGYEQYF. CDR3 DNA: TGTGCCAGCAGCCCGGGGCCCGGCTACGAGCAGTACTTC. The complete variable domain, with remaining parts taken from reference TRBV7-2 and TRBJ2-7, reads GAGVSQSPSNKVTEKGKDVELRCDPISGHTALYWYRQSLGQGLEFLIYFQGNSAPDKSGLPSDRFSAERTGGSVSTLTIQRTQQEDSAVYLCASSPGPGYEQYFGPGTRLTVT.

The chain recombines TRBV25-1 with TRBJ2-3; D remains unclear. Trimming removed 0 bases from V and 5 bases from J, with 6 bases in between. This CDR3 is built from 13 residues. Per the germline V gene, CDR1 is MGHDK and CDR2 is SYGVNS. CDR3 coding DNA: TGTGCCAGCAGTGAATATGTAGGAGATACGCAGTATTTT. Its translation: CASSEYVGDTQYF.

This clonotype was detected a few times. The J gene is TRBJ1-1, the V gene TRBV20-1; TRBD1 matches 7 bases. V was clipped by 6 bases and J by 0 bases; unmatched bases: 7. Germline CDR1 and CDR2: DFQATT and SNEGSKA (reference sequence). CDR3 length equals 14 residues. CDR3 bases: TGCAGTGCCCGTGAGGGGGCCCTGAACACTGAAGCTTTCTTT. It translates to CSAREGALNTEAFF.

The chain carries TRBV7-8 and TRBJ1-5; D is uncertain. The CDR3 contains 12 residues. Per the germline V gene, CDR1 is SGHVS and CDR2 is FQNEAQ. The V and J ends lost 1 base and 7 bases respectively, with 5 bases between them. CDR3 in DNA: TGTGCCAGCAGCTTAGAGGGACAGCCCCAGCATTTT. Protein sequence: CASSLEGQPQHF.

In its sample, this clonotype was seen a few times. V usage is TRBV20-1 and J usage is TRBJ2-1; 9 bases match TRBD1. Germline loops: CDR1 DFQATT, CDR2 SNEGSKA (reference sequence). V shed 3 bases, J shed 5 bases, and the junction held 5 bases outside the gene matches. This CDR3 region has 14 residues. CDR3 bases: TGCAGTGCTAGGGACCGGGACAGGGACAATGAGCAGTTCTTC. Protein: CSARDRDRDNEQFF.

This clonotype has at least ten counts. The CDR3 DNA follows: TGTGCCAGCAGGACCCCTGGGGGGAGAGAGACCCAGTACTTC. Translated: CASRTPGGRETQYF. The chain links TRBV28 to TRBJ2-5, with a weak D call TRBD2 (6 bases). The CDR3 length is 14 residues. Trimming removed 6 bases from V and 4 bases from J, with 15 bases in between. The germline V gene has CDR1 MDHEN and CDR2 SYDVKM.